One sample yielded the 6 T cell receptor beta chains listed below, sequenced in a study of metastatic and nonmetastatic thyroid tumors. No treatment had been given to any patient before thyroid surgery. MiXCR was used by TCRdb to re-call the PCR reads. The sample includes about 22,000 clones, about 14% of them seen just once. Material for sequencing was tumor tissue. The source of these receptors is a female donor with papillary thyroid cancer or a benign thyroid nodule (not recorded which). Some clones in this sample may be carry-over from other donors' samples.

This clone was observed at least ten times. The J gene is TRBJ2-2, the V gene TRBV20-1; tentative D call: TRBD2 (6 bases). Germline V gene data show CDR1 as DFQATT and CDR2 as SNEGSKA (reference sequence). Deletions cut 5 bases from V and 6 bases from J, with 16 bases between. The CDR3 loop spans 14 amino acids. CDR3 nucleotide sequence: TGCAGTGCTTTTAGCGGACCTTCGGCCGGGGAGCTGTTTTTT. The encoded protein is CSAFSGPSAGELFF.

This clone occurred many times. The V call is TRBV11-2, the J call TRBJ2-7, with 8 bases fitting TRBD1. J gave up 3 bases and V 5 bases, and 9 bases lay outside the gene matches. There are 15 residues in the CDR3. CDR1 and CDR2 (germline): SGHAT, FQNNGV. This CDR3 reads CASSQQGGSFYEQYF. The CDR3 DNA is TGTGCCAGCAGCCAACAGGGGGGTAGTTTCTACGAGCAGTACTTC.

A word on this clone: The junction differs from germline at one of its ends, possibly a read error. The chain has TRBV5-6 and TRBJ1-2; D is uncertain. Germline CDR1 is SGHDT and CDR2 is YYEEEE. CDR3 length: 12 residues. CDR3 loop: CAINRLGYGHTF. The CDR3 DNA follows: TGTGCCATCAACCGTCTCGGCTATGGCCACACCTTC.

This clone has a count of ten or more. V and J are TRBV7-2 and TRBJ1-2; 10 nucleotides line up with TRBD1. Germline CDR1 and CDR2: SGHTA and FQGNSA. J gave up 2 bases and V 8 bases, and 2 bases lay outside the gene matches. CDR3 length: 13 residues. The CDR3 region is CASQTGGNYGYTF. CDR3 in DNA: TGTGCCAGCCAGACAGGGGGCAACTATGGCTACACCTTC.

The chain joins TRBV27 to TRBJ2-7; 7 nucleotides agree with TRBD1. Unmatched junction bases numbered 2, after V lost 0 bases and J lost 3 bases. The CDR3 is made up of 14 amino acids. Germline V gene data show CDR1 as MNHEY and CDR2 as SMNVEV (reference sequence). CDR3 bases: TGTGCCAGCAGTTTATCCAGGGGGAGCTACGAGCAGTACTTC. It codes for CASSLSRGSYEQYF.

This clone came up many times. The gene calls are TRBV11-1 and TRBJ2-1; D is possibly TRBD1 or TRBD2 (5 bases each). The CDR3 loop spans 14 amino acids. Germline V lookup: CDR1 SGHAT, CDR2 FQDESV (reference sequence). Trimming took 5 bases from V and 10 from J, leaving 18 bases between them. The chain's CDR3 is CASSPGTTRWEQFF. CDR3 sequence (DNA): TGTGCCAGCAGCCCAGGGACCACTCGCTGGGAGCAGTTCTTC.